This T cell receptor (beta chain) derives from a study of beta chain features in type 1 diabetes. It was one heparinised blood draw, averaging approximately 100 mL, that each donor gave. Via CD45RO/CCR7/CD25/CD127/CD95/CD27, cells of the CD4+ naive, central memory, regulatory and stem cell-like memory subsets were sorted. The V gene's germline CDR1 is LNHDA and CDR2 SQIVND (reference sequence). The CDR3 has 15 residues. V lost 5 bases to trimming and J lost 2 bases; unmatched junction nucleotides: 7. Study findings and constraints: People with Type 1 diabetes carried modestly yet significantly shorter TCRB CDR3s in all four CD4+ subsets.

Comment on this clone: Its antigen is as yet unknown.

Expressed TCRB transcripts got sequenced, as all isolated RNA was reverse transcribed. It was found that naive, central memory and regulatory T cell samples averaged around 3.7 million reads. Sequenced by immunoSEQ multiplex PCR; TCRdb stores in-frame clones only, minus some. The data show over 120,000 clones, 8% to 13% seen once. V gene TRBV19 combines with J gene TRBJ2-7; the match to TRBD1 covers 9 bases. The specimen sequenced was naive CD4+ T cells from blood. The TCR sequence derives from a young man in good health. CDR3 nucleotides: TGTGCCAGTAGTGGGCCCGGGACAGGGCCCTACGAGCAGTACTTC. It encodes CASSGPGTGPYEQYF.